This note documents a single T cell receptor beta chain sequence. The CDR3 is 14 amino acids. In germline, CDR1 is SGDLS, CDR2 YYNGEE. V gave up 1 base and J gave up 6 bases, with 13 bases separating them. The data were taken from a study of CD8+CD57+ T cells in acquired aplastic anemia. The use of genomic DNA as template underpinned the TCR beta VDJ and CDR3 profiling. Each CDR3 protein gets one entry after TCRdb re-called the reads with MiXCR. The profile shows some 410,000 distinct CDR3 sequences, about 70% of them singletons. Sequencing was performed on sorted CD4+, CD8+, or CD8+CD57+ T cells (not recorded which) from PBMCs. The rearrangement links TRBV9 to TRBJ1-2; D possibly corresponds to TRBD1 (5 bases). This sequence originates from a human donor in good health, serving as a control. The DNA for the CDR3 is TGTGCCAGCAGCGTACGGGCAGGGAAGGATGGCTACACCTTC. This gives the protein CASSVRAGKDGYTF.